This T cell receptor (beta chain) was profiled in a study of control samples from healthy donors and cancer patients. Produced via immunoSEQ multiplex PCR; TCRdb's table is partial and in-frame only. The sample lists some 71,000 clones, over 85% occurring once. Per the germline V gene, CDR1 is LGHNT and CDR2 is FRNRAP. Losses at the gene ends were 6 bases for V and 4 bases for J; bases not matched to a gene: 3. The CDR3 is 14 amino acids. The origin of this receptor is a man between 60 and 75 years old with lung cancer. Sequencing was performed on PBMCs. The chain employs TRBV12-5 and TRBJ2-3; 11 bases are a match to TRBD2. In DNA, the CDR3 is TGTGCTAGTGGCTCTAGCGGGGGGCCAGATACGCAGTATTTT. Translated, it gives CASGSSGGPDTQYF.